This T cell receptor beta chain was recorded in a study of glioma-infiltrating T cells after dendritic cell vaccination. Study-level information: Three intradermal dendritic cell vaccine injections were given every two weeks. Study observations and caveats: Survival was not directly related to TCR clonality in these patients.

The primer mix had 60 V beta and 13 J beta primers. Clones were read by immunoSEQ multiplex PCR, and TCRdb kept only the in-frame ones, dropping some. The sample includes around 72,000 clones, 80% to 85% of them seen just once. A remark on this clone: The antigen is not known.

The germline CDR1 and CDR2 sequences are GTSNPN and SVGIG (reference sequence). Unmatched junction bases numbered 13, after V lost 3 bases and J lost 2 bases. This CDR3 is 17 amino acids long. This TCR was sampled from a human donor with glioblastoma. V gene TRBV30 combines with J gene TRBJ2-4, with 7 nucleotides matching TRBD1. The sequences come from blood, collected before dendritic cell vaccination. The CDR3 loop reads CAWSEAQGVRSKNIQYF. CDR3 in DNA: TGTGCCTGGAGCGAAGCCCAGGGGGTTAGGTCCAAAAACATTCAGTACTTC.